This is a list of T cell receptor beta chains from one sample in a study of OX40 agonist ivuxolimab in advanced cancers. The table came from immunoSEQ multiplex PCR; TCRdb's copy has only in-frame clones and leaves some out. In the table there are around 80,000 clones, approximately 92% of which are singletons. The specimen comprised CD4+ or CD8+ T cells sorted from blood, sampled in a trial of the OX40 agonist ivuxolimab. Source of these receptors: an adult with an advanced solid tumor such as melanoma, head and neck, liver or kidney cancer. CDR3s include the opening cysteine and the closing phenylalanine or tryptophan. Fields, in order: J gene, V gene, CDR3 length, CDR3 protein.

>TRBJ1-1|TRBV6-6|12
CASSRDRTEAFF
>TRBJ1-5|TRBV6-1|16
CASSGNRAYSNQPQHF
>TRBJ1-4|TRBV5-1|13
CASSLAGNEKLFF
>TRBJ2-1|TRBV19|14
CASSLTALYNEQFF
>TRBJ1-3|TRBV27|15
CASSLDYSSGNTIYF
>TRBJ2-3|TRBV28|13
CASRPRGADTQYF
>TRBJ1-1|TRBV7-9|16
CASTHLVGGMNTEAFF
>TRBJ2-6|TRBV13|15
CASRSSYSGANVLTF
>TRBJ2-7|TRBV27|13
CASSYFYGDEQYF
>TRBJ1-1|TRBV6-1|14
CASSEPGGSTEAFF
>TRBJ2-7|TRBV5-6|13
CASSALTGDEQYF
>TRBJ2-3|TRBV9|13
CASSVLSTDTQYF
>TRBJ2-5|TRBV4-3|17
CASSQEDRGGGQETQYF
>TRBJ2-3|TRBV7-6|14
CASSLGIWSDTQYF
>TRBJ2-5|TRBV27|14
CASSLSRPQKTQYF
>TRBJ1-2|TRBV7-2|16
CASSLGTGLANYGYTF
>TRBJ1-3|TRBV27|15
CASSLLGGAGNTIYF
>TRBJ2-1|TRBV7-7|13
CASSLIQGAEQFF
>TRBJ2-7|TRBV7-7|15
CASSLQRGASYEQYF
>TRBJ2-7|TRBV9|13
CASSALTGDEQYF
>TRBJ2-2|TRBV6-1|15
CATGTHDSNTGELFF
>TRBJ1-5|TRBV10-3|14
CAISVGGNNQPQHF
>TRBJ2-7|TRBV6-5|16
CASSYLLGQGKYEQYF
>TRBJ2-7|TRBV9|16
CASSSTGQDYSYEQYF
>TRBJ2-7|TRBV15|14
CATATGSGDYEQYF
>TRBJ2-1|TRBV5-1|13
CASSLATVLEQFF
>TRBJ1-6|TRBV2|18
CASVEGDGRSSYNSPLHF
>TRBJ1-2|TRBV27|11
CATGVGYGYTF
>TRBJ1-2|TRBV29-1|16
CSVVVGQGPLTGGYTF
>TRBJ2-7|TRBV11-2|15
CASSLEPGPSYEQYF
>TRBJ1-2|TRBV19|15
CASSIGTIPNYGYTF
>TRBJ2-7|TRBV4-1|18
CASSQVGGQGAGSYEQYF
>TRBJ1-1|TRBV5-1|13
CASSPGANTEAFF
>TRBJ1-2|TRBV19|15
CASSPLPGQGYGYTF
>NA|TRBV18|14
CASSQSPGSYEQYF
>TRBJ2-2|TRBV6-4|13
CASKGFNTGELFF
>TRBJ1-4|TRBV29-1|13
CSVLDRANEKLFF
>TRBJ2-7|TRBV7-9|16
CASSSAPSGGAYEQYF
>TRBJ2-2|TRBV2|11
CAVTGTGELFF
>TRBJ2-7|TRBV27|18
CASSSNRPSGGPTYEQYF
>TRBJ2-7|TRBV14|15
CASSQEQAASYEQYF
>TRBJ1-2|TRBV27|14
CASSLSGGRGIYTF
>TRBJ1-6|TRBV7-9|19
CASSLPADRGSSYNSPLHF
>TRBJ2-4|TRBV9|12
CASSVPHGTATF
>TRBJ1-1|TRBV4-1|15
CASSQGGQGVSEAFF
>TRBJ2-1|TRBV27|13
CASSVQGPNEQFF
>TRBJ2-4|TRBV27|13
CASSFAGDQFPYF
>TRBJ2-7|TRBV9|13
CASSVVQGSEQYF
>TRBJ2-1|TRBV25-1|13
CASGRTVDNEQFF
>TRBJ2-1|TRBV10-3|14
CAINIAGGLDEQFF
>TRBJ2-7|TRBV6-5|14
CASSTGTGFYEQYF